The sequence of this T cell receptor (beta chain) was determined in a study of blood T cell repertoires in COVID-19 (TCRdb year 2020). Study-level background: Collaborator samples came from the United States, Italy and Spain and covered acute and convalescent phases of COVID-19. The repertoires were released in a freely available public database intended as a resource for research on the immune response to SARS-CoV-2. HLA class I and class II types, where available, came from metadata supplied by the sample provider rather than from assay-based typing. The material from the prospective study consisted of cDNA or gDNA derived from T cells, B-cell-depleted T cells, or PBMCs. The samples were drawn from the first 160 participants of the ongoing ImmuneRACE study and from under 1,500 subjects provided by 6 global collaborators. The dataset comprised deeply sampled blood TCRbeta repertoires from subjects exposed to, actively infected with, or recovered from COVID-19. Sample metadata almost always included a de-identified subject ID, COVID-19 status, age in years and sex.

Concerning this clone: There is no known antigen for this receptor. No base qualities exist here, and no much larger clone lies one base off it.

For CDR1 and CDR2, the germline V gene lists SNHLY and FYNNEI. Spanning cysteine to phenylalanine, the CDR3 consists of 13 amino acids. CDR3 DNA only is kept here, 39 bases in frame from base 1. The junction carries 13 bases between V and J, which are trimmed by 7 bases and 6 bases respectively. Paper-wide results and their limitations: How much clinical and demographic metadata was included differed by source and by participant, and the metadata was provided uncurated.

TCRbeta CDR3 regions were amplified from genomic DNA using the immunoSEQ Assay, a bias-controlled multiplex PCR. Turning to the authors' computational methods: The number of nucleated cells in each sample was estimated by amplification of reference gene primers within the assay. To quantify the absolute abundance of each unique TCRbeta CDR3 rearrangement, sequence reads were collapsed and filtered. Productive Simpson clonality was computed per sample as the square root of Simpson's diversity index over productive rearrangements. Imported from immuneACCESS, the table was reduced by TCRdb to in-frame sequences with V and J called. These copies leave out some clones; in studies compared against another copy, an unresolved V gene accounts for under half, and the cause of the remainder is not known. V and J calls plus clone size are reproduced from that table; the DNA served to infer D and trimming. Recorded for this sample are about 170,000 clones; 84% of them occurred a single time. The ten largest clones add up to over 2.5% of the sample.

The collaborating institutions used their own protocols to collect whole blood in K2EDTA tubes. For TCRbeta analysis, collaborators shipped samples in one of three forms: frozen whole blood, isolated PBMCs, or DNA extracted from either of those sample types. The rearranged segments are TRBV2 and TRBJ1-3, with the D gene uncertain. The source material was peripheral blood. This TCR was recovered from a human donor with acute or convalescent COVID-19. The donor label of this sample is uncertain. The CDR3 protein: CASTPTRENTIYF. The nucleotide sequence is given as TGTGCCAGCACCCCAACTAGGGAAAACACCATATATTTT.